The 17 T cell receptor beta chains reported below all come from one sample, sequenced in a study of T cell responses to AZD1222 COVID-19 vaccine. Clones were read by immunoSEQ multiplex PCR, and TCRdb kept only the in-frame ones, dropping some. The sample yields fewer than 200,000 clones, about 92% seen once. This specimen consisted of peripheral blood, obtained 28 days after the second dose of the MenACWY control vaccine. All receptors come from an adult who received the MenACWY meningococcal vaccine as a control.

The rearrangement uses TRBV23-1 and TRBJ2-7, with TRBD2 identical over 8 bases. TRBV23-1 is placed among ORFs of uncertain function. The CDR3 is made up of 16 amino acids. V was pared by 8 bases and J by 2 bases, with 14 bases of the junction left unmatched. The CDR3 DNA reads as TGCGCCAGCGAGGACCCAAGCGGGAGTCTGCCCTACGAGCAGTACTTC. As protein: CASEDPSGSLPYEQYF.

The chain recombines TRBV5-1 with TRBJ2-3; maybe TRBD1 (5 bases). The CDR3 runs 13 residues. CDR1 is SGHRS and CDR2 is YFSETQ in the germline V gene. V was cut by 1 base and J by 6 bases, with 9 bases left in between. CDR3 sequence reads: CASSLRPGDTQYF. CDR3 nucleotide sequence: TGCGCCAGCAGCTTGAGACCAGGGGATACGCAGTATTTT.

This clone came up once. This chain joins TRBV2 and TRBJ1-6; D remains unclear. The CDR3 loop spans 15 amino acids. CDR1 and CDR2 (germline): SNHLY, FYNNEI. V was pared by 7 bases and J by 4 bases, with 14 bases between. This CDR3 is CASTQERIYNSPLHF. CDR3 sequence (DNA): TGTGCCAGCACTCAAGAAAGGATTTATAATTCACCCCTCCACTTT.

This chain uses TRBV6-5 with TRBJ1-5; 8 bases match TRBD1. Germline V gene lookup returns CDR1 MNHEY and CDR2 SVGAGI. Trimming at V came to 5 bases and at J to 6 bases, leaving 6 bases not matched to a gene. This CDR3 is built from 14 residues. CDR3 in amino acids: CASSRTGSVQPQHF. In DNA form, the CDR3 reads TGTGCCAGCAGTCGGACAGGGTCGGTTCAGCCCCAGCATTTT.

V gene TRBV30 combines with J gene TRBJ1-3; perhaps TRBD1 as D (5 bases). This CDR3 has 15 amino acids. Germline CDR1 GTSNPN, CDR2 SVGIG (reference sequence). Trimming took 3 bases from V and 4 from J, leaving 16 bases between them. CDR3 residues: CAWSRDSGWGNTIYF. DNA for the CDR3: TGTGCCTGGAGCAGGGACTCAGGGTGGGGAAACACCATATATTTT. Based on the CDR3 plus reference TRBV30 and TRBJ1-3, the full variable domain is SQTIHQWPATLVQPVGSPLSLECTVEGTSNPNLYWYRQAAGRGLQLLFYSVGIGQISSEVPQNLSASRPQDRQFILSSKKLLLSDSGFYLCAWSRDSGWGNTIYFGEGSWLTVV.

The rearrangement joins TRBV28 to TRBJ1-4; D gene uncertain. This CDR3 is 12 amino acids long. Deletions cut 7 bases from V and 8 bases from J, with 11 bases between. Per the germline V gene, CDR1 is MDHEN and CDR2 is SYDVKM. DNA for the CDR3: TGTGCCAGCACGACGGGTCCCGAAAAACTGTTTTTT. The encoded protein is CASTTGPEKLFF.

This clone was observed once. Other DNA sequences in this sample translate to the same CDR3. The gene calls are TRBV18 and TRBJ2-3, with D hard to call. The germline V and J ends were trimmed by 3 bases and 6 bases, with 7 bases remaining between them. Germline assignment: CDR1 KGHSH and CDR2 LQKENI. The CDR3 is 12 residues long. The CDR3 sequence: CASSPLGDTQYF. The CDR3 coding sequence is TGTGCCAGCTCACCGTTGGGGGATACGCAGTATTTT.

The chain carries TRBV6-2 or TRBV6-3 and TRBJ2-1; no reliable D call. Deletions cut 6 bases from V and 7 bases from J, with 10 bases between. The CDR3 totals 12 residues. The germline CDR1 and CDR2 sequences are MNHEY and SVGEGT. The CDR3 DNA reads as TGTGCCAGCAGCCTAATTGCAAATGAGCAGTTCTTC. It translates to CASSLIANEQFF.

The rearrangement joins TRBV3-1 (or the pseudogene TRBV3-2) to TRBJ1-5; no firm D call. V shed 3 bases and J shed 7 bases, with 13 bases lying between them. The germline V gene has CDR1 LGHDT and CDR2 YNNKEL (reference sequence). The CDR3 is 14 amino acids. The CDR3 region is CASSHGESYQPQHF. The CDR3 DNA sequence: TGTGCCAGCAGCCATGGTGAATCCTACCAGCCCCAGCATTTT.

This clone was recorded once. The chain has TRBV6-5 and TRBJ1-2; D unclear. Germline assignment: CDR1 MNHEY and CDR2 SVGAGI. This CDR3 is 14 amino acids long. V was cut by 6 bases and J by 4 bases, with 15 bases left in between. The CDR3 sequence: CASRAGYGGYGYTF. The CDR3 nucleotides read TGTGCCAGCAGAGCGGGGTACGGAGGCTATGGCTACACCTTC.

CDR3 DNA: TGTGCCAGCAGCAGAACAGTACTTGAAGCTTTCTTT. Translating it yields CASSRTVLEAFF. V gene TRBV12-3 or TRBV12-4 combines with J gene TRBJ1-1; D call uncertain. V gave up 6 bases and J gave up 7 bases, with 12 bases separating them. The CDR3 length is 12 residues.

The rearrangement joins TRBV19 to TRBJ1-2; a weak D match, TRBD1 (6 bases). Looked up from germline, CDR1 is LNHDA and CDR2 is SQIVND (reference sequence). The CDR3 loop spans 15 amino acids. V was shortened by 1 base and J by 11 bases, with 20 bases between the two germline ends. The CDR3 nucleotides are TGTGCCAGTAGTATAGCGGACAGAGCCTCCCTCGGGTACACCTTC. Its translation: CASSIADRASLGYTF.

The V gene is TRBV9, the J gene TRBJ2-2; 9 nucleotides line up with TRBD2. The junction had 6 bases not matched to a gene; V was cut back by 0 bases and J by 3 bases. The CDR3 extends over 17 amino acids. Germline values: CDR1 SGDLS, CDR2 YYNGEE. The CDR3 region is CASSVAPAGGYTGELFF. As DNA, the CDR3 is TGTGCCAGCAGCGTAGCCCCGGCGGGAGGGTACACCGGGGAGCTGTTTTTT.

V is TRBV21-1 and J is TRBJ2-7; the table's D gene call, TRBD2, was not cross checked with the DNA. TRBV21-1 is a recognized pseudogene. CDR3 length: 15 amino acids. The CDR3 DNA follows: TGTGCCAGCAGCAAAGGACTAGCGTACGCCTACGAGCAGTACTTC. Its protein product is CASSKGLAYAYEQYF.

The rearrangement uses TRBV28 and TRBJ2-7; 9 nucleotides line up with TRBD2. Germline CDR1 reads MDHEN; CDR2 reads SYDVKM. The CDR3 length is 15 residues. J was trimmed by 3 bases and V by 6 bases; bases with no gene match: 9. DNA of the CDR3: TGTGCCAGCAGACCCCGGGGTAGCGGGAGCTACGAGCAGTACTTC. Its protein product is CASRPRGSGSYEQYF.

The J gene is TRBJ1-5, the V gene TRBV19; maybe TRBD1 (5 bases). Germline V gives CDR1 LNHDA, CDR2 SQIVND (reference sequence). The ends were cut back, 1 base at V and 8 bases at J, with 15 bases in the middle. This CDR3 comprises 15 residues. Here the CDR3 reads CASSIVHLGQEPQHF. The DNA for the CDR3 is TGTGCCAGTAGTATAGTTCACCTGGGGCAGGAGCCCCAGCATTTT. Complete variable domain (other parts from reference TRBV19 and TRBJ1-5): DGGITQSPKYLFRKEGQNVTLSCEQNLNHDAMYWYRQDPGQGLRLIYYSQIVNDFQKGDIAEGYSVSREKKESFPLTVTSAQKNPTAFYLCASSIVHLGQEPQHFGDGTRLSIL.

V and J are TRBV3-1 (or the pseudogene TRBV3-2) and TRBJ2-6; D is undetermined. Germline V lookup: CDR1 LGHDT, CDR2 YNNKEL (reference sequence). V lost 2 bases and J lost 1, with 3 bases in between. CDR3 length: 14 amino acids. This chain's CDR3 is CASSQRSGANVLTF. For the CDR3, the DNA is TGTGCCAGCAGCCAAAGGTCTGGGGCCAACGTCCTGACTTTC.